The source of this T cell receptor (beta chain) is a study of T cell responses to AZD1222 COVID-19 vaccine. Produced via immunoSEQ multiplex PCR; TCRdb's table is partial and in-frame only. Altogether about 140,000 clones are present, 85% to 95% being singletons, with the ten largest covering about 12%. Notes on this clone: Its matching antigen is unknown.

Germline V gives CDR1 LGHDT, CDR2 YNNKEL (reference sequence). The length of the CDR3 is 14 residues. Trimming removed 1 base from V and 13 bases from J, with 17 bases in between. Study observations and caveats: Only 5 or 6 individuals given AZD1222 were seropositive at baseline. Along spike, vaccine-associated CD4 TCRs were found throughout, with dominance at 160-218 and 743-854. Unmutated variant regions are reportedly the target of nearly half of TCRs that are spike-specific.

The chain links TRBV3-1 (or the pseudogene TRBV3-2) to TRBJ2-1, with D tentatively TRBD2 (6 bases). Sequences were derived from peripheral blood, sampled after recovery from COVID-19. The sequence came from an adult who had recovered from COVID-19. The CDR3 spells CASSQGDSLRGQFF. The CDR3 nucleotides read TGTGCCAGCAGCCAAGGGGACTCACTGAGGGGACAGTTCTTC.